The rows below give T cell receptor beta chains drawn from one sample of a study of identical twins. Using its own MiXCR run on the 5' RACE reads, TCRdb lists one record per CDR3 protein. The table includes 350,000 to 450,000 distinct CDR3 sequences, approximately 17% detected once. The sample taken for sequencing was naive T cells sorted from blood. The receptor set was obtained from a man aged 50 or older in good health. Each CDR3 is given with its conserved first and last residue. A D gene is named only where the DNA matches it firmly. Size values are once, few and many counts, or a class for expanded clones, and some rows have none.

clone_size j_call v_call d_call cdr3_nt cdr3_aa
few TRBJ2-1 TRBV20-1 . TGCAGTGCTAGAGATTTATTGAGCTCCTACAATGAGCAGTTCTTC CSARDLLSSYNEQFF
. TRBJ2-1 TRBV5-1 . TGCGCCAGCAGCTTGCCCCCCGGGACGATACCCTCCTACAATGAGCAGTTCTTC CASSLPPGTIPSYNEQFF
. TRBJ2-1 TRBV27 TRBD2 TGTGCCAGCAGATTAACTGCGGGGGACAATGAGCAGTTCTTC CASRLTAGDNEQFF
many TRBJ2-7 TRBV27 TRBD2 TGTGCCAGCAGTCCTCCTAGCGGGAGGAAATACTTC CASSPPSGRKYF
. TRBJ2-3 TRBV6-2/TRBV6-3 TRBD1 TGTGCCAGCAGTTACCCCAGGGGGCGAAGCACAGATACGCAGTATTTT CASSYPRGRSTDTQYF
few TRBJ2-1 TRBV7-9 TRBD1 TGTGCCAGCACCATCACCAGGACAGGGATACTCTACAATGAGCAGTTCTTC CASTITRTGILYNEQFF
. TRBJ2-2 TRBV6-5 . TGTGCCAGCAGTTACTCGATGGGACCTATCGGGGAGCTGTTTTTT CASSYSMGPIGELFF
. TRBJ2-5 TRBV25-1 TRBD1 TGTGCCAGCAGTGTGACAGGGGGCGAGGAGACCCAGTACTTC CASSVTGGEETQYF
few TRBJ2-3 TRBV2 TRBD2 TGTGCCAGCAGTTCTGGCGGGGGGAGCACAGATACGCAGTATTTT CASSSGGGSTDTQYF
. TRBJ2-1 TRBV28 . TGTGCCAGCAGAAACTCGCTTGGAGGGATCAACAATGAGCAGTTCTTC CASRNSLGGINNEQFF
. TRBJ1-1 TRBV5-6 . TGTGCCAGCAGCTTCCCGAGGGTGAACACTGAAGCTTTCTTT CASSFPRVNTEAFF
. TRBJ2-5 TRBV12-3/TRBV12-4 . TGTGCCAGCAGAGGACAGTCCCAAGAGACCCAGTACTTC CASRGQSQETQYF